The next 4 T cell receptor beta chains were all read from a single sample in a study of cytomegalovirus exposure and HLA in healthy donors (dated by TCRdb to about 2017). The library relied on the immunoSEQ multiplex PCR assay. A mixture of 60 forward primers for TCR Vbeta segments and 13 reverse primers for TCR Jbeta segments was used in the multiplex PCR. TCRdb re-hosts the immuneACCESS table, in-frame sequences only. Its copies lack some clones; in the studies checked, an unresolved V gene accounts for under half of them, and the cause for the rest is not known. Here the sample has roughly 150,000 clones; about 80% occur a single time. The ten largest clonotypes hold approximately 15% of the sample. Sequenced sample: PBMCs. Receptor source: a woman in her 40s in good health and CMV-seronegative.

The chain has TRBV28 and TRBJ1-2; TRBD1 is a possible D gene (5 bases). Trimming pared 6 bases from V and 4 bases from J, leaving 12 bases between. In germline, CDR1 is MDHEN, CDR2 SYDVKM. The CDR3 is made up of 13 amino acids. DNA of the CDR3: TGTGCCAGCAGCCGCGACAGCTCCTATGGCTACACCTTC. Amino acids: CASSRDSSYGYTF.

This clone was seen only a few times. This chain joins TRBV28 and TRBJ1-2; D is undetermined. The germline CDR1 and CDR2 sequences are MDHEN and SYDVKM. This CDR3 has 14 residues. The V end lost 7 bases, the J end lost 1 base, and 13 bases lay between the germline ends. This chain's CDR3 is CASTLEANNYGYTF. CDR3 in DNA: TGTGCCAGCACCCTCGAGGCCAATAACTATGGCTACACCTTC.

The J gene is TRBJ2-7, the V gene TRBV18; 13 nucleotides line up with TRBD2. V was clipped by 3 bases and J by 2 bases; unmatched bases: 7. Germline V gene data show CDR1 as KGHSH and CDR2 as LQKENI. This CDR3 is 17 amino acids long. CDR3 loop: CASSPFSGTSGAYEQYF. CDR3 coding DNA: TGTGCCAGCTCACCGTTCTCCGGGACTAGCGGGGCCTACGAGCAGTACTTC. Variable domain in full (rest from reference TRBV18 and TRBJ2-7): NAGVMQNPRHLVRRRGQEARLRCSPMKGHSHVYWYRQLPEEGLKFMVYLQKENIIDESGMPKERFSAEFPKEGPSILRIQQVVRGDSAAYFCASSPFSGTSGAYEQYFGPGTRLTVT.

The rearrangement joins TRBV27 to TRBJ2-7, with D possibly matching TRBD2 (6 bases). The CDR3 consists of 14 residues. CDR1 is MNHEY and CDR2 is SMNVEV in the germline V gene (reference sequence). V was clipped by 2 bases and J by 9 bases, with 17 bases between them. The CDR3 is CASSLARGRIVQYF. The CDR3 nucleotides are TGTGCCAGCAGTTTAGCACGGGGGAGAATTGTGCAGTACTTC.